Each of the 32 T cell receptor beta chains below was sequenced from the same sample in a study of blood T cell repertoires in COVID-19 (TCRdb year 2020). Library method: the immunoSEQ multiplex PCR assay. The immuneACCESS repertoire file appears here via TCRdb, limited to in-frame rearrangements. These files lack a portion of the clones; in checked studies, under half of the deficit traces to unresolved V genes, and the cause of the others is not known. This sample has under 250,000 clones in its table, and about 90% of those were observed once. About 1.3% of the sample lies in the top ten. What was sequenced was peripheral blood. Receptor source: a man at least 80 years old with acute or convalescent COVID-19.

The rearrangement uses TRBV4-3 and TRBJ2-1; no definite D call. CDR3 size: 15 residues. Germline V gene lookup returns CDR1 LGHNA and CDR2 YSLEER. The V end was cut by 0 bases, the J end by 7 bases, with 13 bases between. CDR3 protein: CASSQDLLPGNEQFF. The CDR3 nucleotides are TGCGCCAGCAGCCAAGATCTCTTACCCGGGAATGAGCAGTTCTTC.

CDR3 bases: TGTGCCAGCAGTTACGACGGGGCGGGAACAGATACGCAGTATTTT. This translates into CASSYDGAGTDTQYF. The chain carries TRBV6-6 and TRBJ2-3; maybe TRBD2 (6 bases). Germline assignment: CDR1 MNHNY and CDR2 SVGAGI (reference sequence). This CDR3 spans 15 amino acids. Trimming cost V 2 bases and J 3 bases, with 12 bases left between them.

The J gene is TRBJ2-4, the V gene TRBV5-5, with 9 bases identical to TRBD1. The ends lost 4 bases at V and 8 bases at J; junction bases unmatched: 10. In germline, CDR1 is SGHKS, CDR2 YYEKEE (reference sequence). The CDR3 runs to 15 residues. CDR3 residues: CASSNDRGSGDIQYF. The DNA of the CDR3 is TGTGCCAGCAGCAACGACAGGGGGAGCGGGGACATTCAGTACTTC.

The V and J genes are TRBV25-1 and TRBJ1-6; TRBD1 matches at 7 bases. The CDR3 contains 14 residues. The V segment lost 9 bases and the J segment 7 bases; nucleotides outside the gene matches: 9. Per the germline V gene, CDR1 is MGHDK and CDR2 is SYGVNS. CDR3 in amino acids: CASRQGITNSPLHF. The CDR3 bases are TGTGCCAGTAGACAGGGAATCACAAATTCACCCCTCCACTTT. The full variable domain, with the rest looked up from reference TRBV25-1 and TRBJ1-6, is EADIYQTPRYLVIGTGKKITLECSQTMGHDKMYWYQQDPGMELHLIHYSYGVNSTEKGDLSSESTVSRIRTEHFPLTLESARPSHTSQYLCASRQGITNSPLHFGNGTRLTVT.

The chain joins TRBV6-5 to TRBJ1-5; 8 nucleotides align to TRBD1. From germline, CDR1 is MNHEY and CDR2 SVGAGI. This CDR3 is 13 amino acids long. V gave up 6 bases and J gave up 6 bases; unmatched junction bases: 4. CDR3 residues: CASRQGVSQPQHF. Written as DNA, the CDR3 is TGTGCCAGCAGACAGGGGGTTAGTCAGCCCCAGCATTTT.

The chain has TRBV29-1 and TRBJ1-5, with 11 bases aligning to TRBD1. V gave up 3 bases and J gave up 7 bases; unmatched junction bases: 5. The CDR3 length is 14 residues. Germline V gene data show CDR1 as SQVTM and CDR2 as ANQGSEA. This chain's CDR3 is CSVEDRGHGQPQHF. The CDR3 DNA is TGCAGCGTTGAGGACAGGGGGCATGGACAGCCCCAGCATTTT.

The chain links TRBV19 to TRBJ1-6, with D unclear. The CDR3 sequence is 13 residues long. V dropped 3 bases and J dropped 9 bases, with 9 bases sitting between them. The germline V gene encodes CDR1 LNHDA and CDR2 SQIVND (reference sequence). DNA for the CDR3: TGTGCCAGTAGTATCGGGGATGGTTCACCCCTCCACTTT. Translation: CASSIGDGSPLHF. Using reference TRBV19 and TRBJ1-6 for the parts outside the CDR3, the full variable domain is DGGITQSPKYLFRKEGQNVTLSCEQNLNHDAMYWYRQDPGQGLRLIYYSQIVNDFQKGDIAEGYSVSREKKESFPLTVTSAQKNPTAFYLCASSIGDGSPLHFGNGTRLTVT.

This rearrangement joins TRBV28 to TRBJ2-5; 7 bases are a match to TRBD2. The CDR3 loop spans 18 amino acids. V was clipped by 5 bases and J by 2 bases; unmatched bases: 17. Per the germline V gene, CDR1 is MDHEN and CDR2 is SYDVKM. The CDR3 loop is CASSLRLAKRDLQETQYF. Here the CDR3 DNA reads TGTGCCAGCAGTCTCCGACTAGCAAAACGGGATCTTCAAGAGACCCAGTACTTC.

Note on this clone: Its ends do not fully match the called genes, so a read error is possible. The V and J genes are TRBV4-3 and TRBJ2-2; 9 bases match TRBD1. The CDR3 extends over 17 amino acids. CDR1 is LGHNA and CDR2 is YSLEER in the germline V gene. DNA for the CDR3: TGCGCCAGCAGCCGGGGAGAAGGGACAGGGAACGCCGGGGAGCTGTTTTTT. Translated, it gives CASSRGEGTGNAGELFF.

The rearrangement uses TRBV19 and TRBJ1-2; D may be TRBD1 (5 bases). This CDR3 is built from 15 residues. Trimming took off 8 bases at V and 0 bases at J, with 16 bases between the two ends. Germline CDR1 and CDR2: LNHDA and SQIVND (reference sequence). The CDR3 sequence: CASQNTGTSNYGYTF. The CDR3, as DNA: TGTGCCAGTCAGAACACAGGCACATCTAACTATGGCTACACCTTC.

The chain couples TRBV5-6 to TRBJ2-6; D not certain. The V end was cut by 0 bases, the J end by 0 bases, with 10 bases between. The length of the CDR3 is 17 residues. From germline, CDR1 is SGHDT and CDR2 YYEEEE. The CDR3 sequence: CASSLGSASSGANVLTF. As DNA, the CDR3 is TGTGCCAGCAGCTTGGGAAGCGCTAGCTCTGGGGCCAACGTCCTGACTTTC. Looking up the rest from reference TRBV5-6 and TRBJ2-6 gives the full variable domain: DAGVTQSPTHLIKTRGQQVTLRCSPKSGHDTVSWYQQALGQGPQFIFQYYEEEERQRGNFPDRFSGHQFPNYSSELNVNALLLGDSALYLCASSLGSASSGANVLTFGAGSRLTVL.

This clone was recorded only once. The chain joins TRBV4-2 to TRBJ1-2; unclear D gene. The CDR3 consists of 14 residues. V was cut by 4 bases and J by 4 bases, with 13 bases left in between. Germline-derived CDR1 and CDR2 are LGHNA and YNFKEQ. Written as DNA, the CDR3 is TGTGCCAGCAGCCCAAACCCAGAGGGCTATGGCTACACCTTC. Residues: CASSPNPEGYGYTF.

The rearrangement uses TRBV7-2 and TRBJ1-4, with D possibly TRBD1 on 6 matching bases. In germline, CDR1 is SGHTA, CDR2 FQGNSA. The CDR3 loop spans 15 amino acids. Trimming took 5 bases from V and 5 from J, leaving 15 bases between them. The CDR3 bases are TGTGCCAGCAGCATAAGAGGGGGGGGGAATGAAAAACTGTTTTTT. Its translation is CASSIRGGGNEKLFF.

The chain joins TRBV4-3 to TRBJ2-2; the D gene is possibly TRBD1 (6 bases). The CDR3 is 17 residues long. The germline gives CDR1 LGHNA, CDR2 YSLEER. Trimming pared 0 bases from V and 1 base from J, leaving 12 bases between. The CDR3 is CASSQESGRGNTGELFF. The CDR3 nucleotides are TGCGCCAGCAGCCAAGAATCCGGCAGGGGGAACACCGGGGAGCTGTTTTTT.

The rearrangement links TRBV7-2 to TRBJ2-5, with a weak D call TRBD1 (5 bases). V lost 5 bases to trimming and J lost 2 bases, with 24 bases between them. CDR1 and CDR2 (germline): SGHTA, FQGNSA. The CDR3 extends over 18 amino acids. CDR3 DNA: TGTGCCAGCAGCCCTTCGACAGTTATCTCAGTCCTTCAAGAGACCCAGTACTTC. This sequence encodes CASSPSTVISVLQETQYF.

This clone was observed a handful of times. CDR3 amino acids: CSVVVTGGFGEKLFF. The DNA for the CDR3 is TGCAGCGTTGTAGTGACAGGGGGCTTTGGAGAAAAACTGTTTTTT. V and J are TRBV29-1 and TRBJ1-4; 10 nucleotides agree with TRBD1. Unmatched junction bases numbered 10, after V lost 4 bases and J lost 8 bases. CDR3 length: 15 residues. Germline CDR1 reads SQVTM; CDR2 reads ANQGSEA.

The gene calls are TRBV9 and TRBJ1-1, with TRBD1 as a possible D gene (6 bases). The CDR3 loop spans 14 amino acids. Germline V gene lookup returns CDR1 SGDLS and CDR2 YYNGEE. The V end was cut by 0 bases, the J end by 6 bases, with 12 bases between. CDR3 loop: CASSVEGGRSEAFF. The CDR3 nucleotides are TGTGCCAGCAGCGTAGAGGGGGGGCGCTCTGAAGCTTTCTTT.

The chain links TRBV14 to TRBJ2-7; perhaps TRBD1 as D (6 bases). CDR3 size: 15 residues. CDR1 is SGHDN, CDR2 FVKESK, per germline. The V end was cut by 1 base, the J end by 6 bases, with 16 bases between. In DNA form, the CDR3 reads TGTGCCAGCAGCCAAGCCGGTGCTCTACAGGGCGAGCAGTACTTC. Protein product: CASSQAGALQGEQYF.

The sample holds one count of this clone. The chain uses TRBV5-1 and TRBJ1-3, with 10 bases fitting TRBD1. The V and J ends lost 4 bases and 3 bases, in that order; junction bases with no gene match: 4. This CDR3 has 15 amino acids. CDR1 is SGHRS, CDR2 YFSETQ, per germline. This chain's CDR3 is CASSPRDRGGNTIYF. CDR3 coding DNA: TGCGCCAGCAGCCCTCGGGACAGGGGTGGAAACACCATATATTTT.

V gene TRBV19 combines with J gene TRBJ2-3; maybe TRBD1 (6 bases). Germline V gene sequence: CDR1 LNHDA, CDR2 SQIVND (reference sequence). The CDR3 consists of 14 residues. Trimming stripped 5 bases from V and 2 bases from J, with 11 bases between. The CDR3 DNA sequence: TGTGCCAGTAGTGTGACAGGTTCCACAGATACGCAGTATTTT. Protein: CASSVTGSTDTQYF.

The CDR3 DNA sequence: TGTGCCAGCAGCCCCAGGGCTGGGGCCAACGTCCTGACTTTC. Amino acid sequence: CASSPRAGANVLTF. The rearrangement links TRBV11-2 to TRBJ2-6; D is perhaps TRBD1 (5 bases). Germline loops: CDR1 SGHAT, CDR2 FQNNGV. The CDR3 length is 14 residues. The V end lost 5 bases, the J end lost 2 bases, and 7 bases lay between the germline ends.

This clone was seen just once. The genes are TRBV4-3 and TRBJ1-1; no clear D gene. This CDR3 is 13 amino acids long. The V and J ends lost 2 bases and 1 base respectively, with 5 bases between them. Germline values: CDR1 LGHNA, CDR2 YSLEER. DNA for the CDR3: TGCGCCAGCAGCCAAAACAAGAACACTGAAGCTTTCTTT. Translating it yields CASSQNKNTEAFF.

This chain connects TRBV7-9 to TRBJ2-1, with D perhaps TRBD2 (5 bases). The CDR3 runs 14 residues. In germline, CDR1 is SEHNR, CDR2 FQNEAQ (reference sequence). V was shortened by 3 bases and J by 10 bases, with 16 bases between the two germline ends. CDR3 amino acids: CASSLRESLAEQFF. As DNA, the CDR3 is TGTGCCAGCAGCTTGAGGGAGTCCTTGGCCGAGCAGTTCTTC.

The chain recombines TRBV7-6 with TRBJ2-7; 9 bases are shared with TRBD1. This CDR3 is 15 amino acids long. Trimming cost V 5 bases and J 5 bases; bases outside gene matches: 10. Germline CDR1 is SGHVS and CDR2 is FNYEAQ. The CDR3 protein is CASSPAGTGSNEQYF. CDR3 DNA sequence: TGTGCCAGCAGCCCCGCCGGGACAGGGTCCAACGAGCAGTACTTC.

The chain is built from TRBV19 and TRBJ1-2, with D maybe TRBD1 (6 bases). Trimming shortened V by 4 bases and J by 2 bases, and 17 bases separated the two germline ends. The CDR3 consists of 16 residues. Germline assignment: CDR1 LNHDA and CDR2 SQIVND (reference sequence). DNA of the CDR3: TGTGCCAGTAGTACAACCGGGACACACAAGAACTATGGCTACACCTTC. It codes for CASSTTGTHKNYGYTF.

This chain's CDR3 is CASSFGTSTYEQYF. The CDR3 nucleotides read TGTGCCAGCAGTTTTGGGACTAGTACCTACGAGCAGTACTTC. The chain has TRBV28 and TRBJ2-7, with 8 bases fitting TRBD2. Germline V gene lookup returns CDR1 MDHEN and CDR2 SYDVKM. The CDR3 length is 14 residues. Trimming at V came to 3 bases and at J to 2 bases, leaving 3 bases not matched to a gene.

V is TRBV3-1 (or the pseudogene TRBV3-2) and J is TRBJ1-1; TRBD1 agrees at 8 bases. V was clipped by 3 bases and J by 4 bases; unmatched bases: 4. The CDR3 has 14 residues. The germline CDR1 and CDR2 sequences are LGHDT and YNNKEL (reference sequence). The DNA of the CDR3 is TGTGCCAGCAGCCATTCTACAGGGGGCACTGAAGCTTTCTTT. Protein sequence: CASSHSTGGTEAFF.

In its sample, this clone was seen a few times. This CDR3 is also generated by other DNA sequences in the sample. V usage is TRBV27 and J usage is TRBJ1-2; weak D call: TRBD1 (5 bases). Germline V gives CDR1 MNHEY, CDR2 SMNVEV (reference sequence). V was clipped by 2 bases and J by 4 bases, with 8 bases between them. The CDR3 consists of 13 residues. CDR3: CASSLRGIYGYTF. The CDR3 DNA is TGTGCCAGCAGTTTACGGGGGATCTATGGCTACACCTTC.

The chain is built from TRBV6-5 and TRBJ2-3, with 8 bases lining up with TRBD1. This CDR3 has 13 residues. Looked up from germline, CDR1 is MNHEY and CDR2 is SVGAGI. Losses at the gene ends were 8 bases for V and 5 bases for J; bases not matched to a gene: 6. CDR3 sequence: CASQGALRDTQYF. CDR3 coding DNA: TGTGCCAGCCAGGGGGCGCTCAGAGATACGCAGTATTTT.

Comment on this clone: No conserved phenylalanine or tryptophan ends this CDR3, so it is likely a read error. Because the CDR3's place on the DNA is in doubt, the DNA is left out and the CDR3 is given as listed by TCRdb. CDR3 sequence reads: CSASPFLQ. The V gene is TRBV20-1, the J gene TRBJ1-2; TRBD1 was called by the table and not checked on the DNA. Germline V gene sequence: CDR1 DFQATT, CDR2 SNEGSKA (reference sequence). The CDR3 is made up of 8 amino acids, end residues included.

The chain joins TRBV27 to TRBJ1-2; 8 bases fit TRBD1. This CDR3 contains 14 residues. The germline V gene encodes CDR1 MNHEY and CDR2 SMNVEV (reference sequence). V shed 6 bases, J shed 6 bases, and the junction held 9 bases outside the gene matches. For the CDR3, the DNA is TGTGCCAGCAGATCCTCAGGGGGCTCGAATGGCTACACCTTC. Translated: CASRSSGGSNGYTF.

This chain uses TRBV5-1 with TRBJ1-2; perhaps TRBD1 as D (6 bases). V lost 0 bases and J lost 4, with 13 bases in between. Germline CDR1 is SGHRS and CDR2 is YFSETQ. The CDR3 loop spans 15 amino acids. The CDR3 spells CASSLGQAVGYGYTF. The CDR3 bases are TGCGCCAGCAGCTTGGGACAGGCCGTGGGCTATGGCTACACCTTC.